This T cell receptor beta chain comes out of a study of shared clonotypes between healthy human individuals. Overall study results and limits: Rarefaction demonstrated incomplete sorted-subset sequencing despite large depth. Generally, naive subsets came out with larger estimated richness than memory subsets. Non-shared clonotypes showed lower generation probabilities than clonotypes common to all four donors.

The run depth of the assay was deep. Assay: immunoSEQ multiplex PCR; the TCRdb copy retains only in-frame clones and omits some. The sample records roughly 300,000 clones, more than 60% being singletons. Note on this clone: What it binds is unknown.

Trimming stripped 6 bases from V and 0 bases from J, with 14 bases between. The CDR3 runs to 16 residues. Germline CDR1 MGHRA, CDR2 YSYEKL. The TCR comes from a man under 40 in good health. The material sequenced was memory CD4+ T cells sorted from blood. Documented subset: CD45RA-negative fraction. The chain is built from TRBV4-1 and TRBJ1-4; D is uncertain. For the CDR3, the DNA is TGCGCCAGCAGGGTAAGGACGGGAGCAACTAATGAAAAACTGTTTTTT. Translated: CASRVRTGATNEKLFF.